This section outlines one T cell receptor (beta chain) sequence together with its context. This specimen comes from a study of beta chain features in type 1 diabetes. What was sequenced were expressed TCRB transcripts, since all of the isolated RNA had been reverse transcribed. Sequencing used immunoSEQ multiplex PCR; TCRdb keeps in-frame clones, though not all of them. This table holds hundreds of thousands of clones, 15% to 18% found once. The sequencing sample was made of naive CD4+ T cells from blood. The receptor comes from a man younger than 35 in good health.

This CDR3 is CASSDKRGSNTGELFF. The CDR3 DNA is TGTGCCAGCAGCGACAAGCGGGGATCGAACACCGGGGAGCTGTTTTTT. The rearrangement uses TRBV7-3 and TRBJ2-2; 7 bases agree with TRBD2. The V gene's germline CDR1 is SGHTA and CDR2 FQGTGA. The CDR3 spans 16 residues. J gave up 0 bases and V 5 bases, and 6 bases lay outside the gene matches.